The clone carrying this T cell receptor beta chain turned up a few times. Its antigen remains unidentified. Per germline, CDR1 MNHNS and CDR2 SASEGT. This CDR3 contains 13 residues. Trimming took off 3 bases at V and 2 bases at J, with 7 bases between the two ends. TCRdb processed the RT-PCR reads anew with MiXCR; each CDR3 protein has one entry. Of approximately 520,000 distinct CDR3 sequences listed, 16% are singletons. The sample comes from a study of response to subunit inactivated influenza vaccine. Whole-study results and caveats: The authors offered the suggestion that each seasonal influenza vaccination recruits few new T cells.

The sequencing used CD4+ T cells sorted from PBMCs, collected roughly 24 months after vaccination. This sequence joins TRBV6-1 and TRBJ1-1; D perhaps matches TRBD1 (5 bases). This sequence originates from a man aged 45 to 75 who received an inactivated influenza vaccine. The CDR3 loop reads CASSDRANTEAFF. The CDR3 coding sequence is TGTGCCAGCAGTGACAGGGCAAACACTGAAGCTTTCTTT.